This T cell receptor beta chain was sequenced for a study of T cell repertoires in aging, cancer and after chemotherapy. Study context: Patients with glioblastoma brain tumors were sampled before and after temozolomide-based therapy.

Notes on this clonotype: The target antigen is unknown.

CDR1 and CDR2 (germline): SGHRS, YFSETQ. This CDR3 comprises 13 residues. V lost 0 bases and J 3 bases, leaving 7 bases between the germline ends. Peripheral blood genomic DNA, not sorted cells or RNA, was the template. Overall study findings and caveats: Across the chemotherapy interval, each cancer cohort showed higher median generation probability, suggesting thymic rebound. Untreated cancer patients had significantly lower blood TCR diversity than age-matched healthy donors.

TRB rearrangements spanning V, D and J were amplified using mixed TRB-A/B primers. TCRdb recomputed calls from the multiplex PCR reads with MiXCR, one row per CDR3 protein. The data show roughly 900 distinct CDR3 sequences, around 30% seen once. Input material: blood. The TCR originated in a human donor with a solid tumor. The chain links TRBV5-1 to TRBJ2-7; D possibly corresponds to TRBD1 (5 bases). CDR3 sequence: CASSLGGNYEQYF. The DNA for the CDR3 is TGCGCCAGCAGCTTGGGGGGCAACTACGAGCAGTACTTC.